This entry features one T cell receptor (beta chain) sequence. The data were taken from a study of blood T cell repertoires in COVID-19. On the study more broadly: Sources were T cells, B-cell-depleted T cells, or PBMCs; the material itself was cDNA or gDNA.

The germline V gene encodes CDR1 LGHDT and CDR2 YNNKEL (reference sequence). Trimming removed 0 bases at V and 7 bases at J, with 13 bases between. This CDR3 is 15 amino acids long. Method: immunoSEQ multiplex PCR; TCRdb's copy keeps in-frame clones and lacks some. The sample consists of over 150,000 clones, about 88% of them appearing once. The sequence came from a man aged 25-45 years with acute or convalescent COVID-19. Sequenced: peripheral blood. This chain uses TRBV3-1 (or the pseudogene TRBV3-2) with TRBJ1-5; D may be TRBD1 (5 bases). The CDR3 DNA reads as TGTGCCAGCAGCCAAGACTGGGGGGGAGGACAGCCCCAGCATTTT. Translation gives CASSQDWGGGQPQHF.